The T cell receptor (beta chain) under discussion was sequenced for a study of regulatory T cells in long-lasting Graves disease. Findings of the study overall: TRBV28 was favored in persistent disease, as were TRBJ1-2 and TRBJ2-5.

The ends lost 4 bases at V and 5 bases at J; junction bases unmatched: 10. Germline V CDR1 and CDR2: MNHEY, SMNVEV (reference sequence). The CDR3 covers 16 residues. As to time point: newly diagnosed GD, antithyroid drugs for less than 3 months. PBMC-extracted RNA yielded the TCR library. Building the TCR beta libraries relied on iRepertoire HTBI primers, and CDR3 regions underwent Arm-PCR. TCRdb processed the multiplex PCR reads anew with MiXCR; each CDR3 protein has one entry. There are fewer than 650,000 distinct CDR3 sequences in the sample; roughly a sixth occur only once, and around 12% lies in the top ten. As for this clonotype: The antigen is unknown. A clone one base away is much larger, so this may be a read error.

The same sample was also used in a study of T cells in Graves' hyperthyroidism and ophthalmopathy. This second study says: Stable Graves' hyperthyroidism denoted no ophthalmopathy progression over 18 months.

Sequencing used peripheral blood mononuclear cells (PBMCs), obtained at new diagnosis, from a patient treated with antithyroid drugs. The chain links TRBV27 to TRBJ2-1, with TRBD1 matching 8 bases. The receptor was isolated from a man between 18 and 35 years old with Graves disease. CDR3 sequence: CASSSTAGGTHNEQFF. CDR3 nucleotide sequence: TGTGCCAGCAGTTCTACCGCAGGGGGCACCCACAATGAGCAGTTCTTC.